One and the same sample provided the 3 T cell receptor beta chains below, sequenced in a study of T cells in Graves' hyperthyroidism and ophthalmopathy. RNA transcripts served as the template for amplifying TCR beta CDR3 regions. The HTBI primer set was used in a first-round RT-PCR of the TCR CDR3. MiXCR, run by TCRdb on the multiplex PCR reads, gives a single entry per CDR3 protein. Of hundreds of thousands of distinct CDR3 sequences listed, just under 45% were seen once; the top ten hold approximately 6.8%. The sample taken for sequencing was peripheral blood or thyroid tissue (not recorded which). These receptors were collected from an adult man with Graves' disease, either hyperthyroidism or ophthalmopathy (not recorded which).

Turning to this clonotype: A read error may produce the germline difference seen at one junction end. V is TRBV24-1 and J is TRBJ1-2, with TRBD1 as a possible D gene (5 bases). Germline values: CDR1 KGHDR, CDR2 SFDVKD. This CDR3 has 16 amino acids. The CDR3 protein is CATGESRQTANYGYTF. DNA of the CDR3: TGTGCCACCGGTGAATCCCGACAGACAGCTAACTATGGCTACACCTTC.

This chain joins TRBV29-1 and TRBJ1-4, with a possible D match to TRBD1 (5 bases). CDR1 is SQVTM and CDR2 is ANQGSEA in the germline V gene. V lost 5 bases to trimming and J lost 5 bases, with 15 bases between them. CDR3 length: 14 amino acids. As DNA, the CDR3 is TGCAGCGTTCGACAGAGCTCTTTAAATGAAAAACTGTTTTTT. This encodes CSVRQSSLNEKLFF.

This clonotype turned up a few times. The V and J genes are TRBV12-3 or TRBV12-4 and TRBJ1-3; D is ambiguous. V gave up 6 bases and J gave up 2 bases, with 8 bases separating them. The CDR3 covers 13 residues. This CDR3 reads CASRRAAGNTIYF. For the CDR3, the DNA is TGTGCCAGCAGGAGGGCAGCTGGAAACACCATATATTTT.